The rows below give T cell receptor beta chains drawn from one sample of a study of control samples from healthy donors and cancer patients. Method: immunoSEQ multiplex PCR; TCRdb's copy keeps in-frame clones and lacks some. The table lists about 130,000 clones, over 75% of them singletons, with around 1.8% in the top ten. Specimen: blood. The receptors derive from a man in his late teens or twenties in good health. The CDR3 runs from the conserved cysteine through the conserved F or W. A D gene is named only where the DNA matches it firmly. Clone sizes are given selectively: once, few, many, or a class where the clone is expanded.

j_gene,abundance,d_gene,v_gene,len,CDR3aa,CDR3nt
TRBJ2-1,NA,NA,TRBV25-1,14,CASSDTGSGNEQFF,TGTGCCAGCAGTGATACAGGGTCGGGCAATGAGCAGTTCTTC
TRBJ2-2,NA,NA,TRBV5-1,15,CASSLDRQDTGELFF,TGCGCCAGCAGCTTGGATAGGCAGGACACCGGGGAGCTGTTTTTT
TRBJ2-5,NA,TRBD1,TRBV2,15,CASSEIRGQGETQYF,TGTGCCAGCAGTGAAATAAGGGGGCAGGGAGAGACCCAGTACTTC
TRBJ1-2,NA,NA,TRBV2,14,CASSVKRVDYGYTF,TGTGCCAGCAGCGTAAAGAGGGTCGACTATGGCTACACCTTC
TRBJ1-1,NA,NA,TRBV4-1,15,CASSQAPDRNTEAFF,TGCGCCAGCAGCCAAGCCCCGGACCGGAACACTGAAGCTTTCTTT
TRBJ1-1,NA,NA,TRBV15,11,CATETGPEAFF,TGTGCCACCGAAACCGGGCCTGAAGCTTTCTTT
TRBJ2-1,NA,TRBD2,TRBV7-2,19,CASSHPAEVAGSSYNEQFF,TGTGCCAGCAGCCATCCGGCGGAGGTAGCGGGGAGCTCCTACAATGAGCAGTTCTTC
TRBJ1-5,NA,NA,TRBV6-1,18,CASSAQPGGGNSNQPQHF,TGTGCCAGCAGTGCCCAACCTGGGGGGGGAAATAGCAATCAGCCCCAGCATTTT
TRBJ2-1,NA,TRBD2,TRBV7-9,16,CASSSLAGEPYNEQFF,TGTGCCAGCAGCTCCCTAGCGGGAGAGCCCTACAATGAGCAGTTCTTC
TRBJ1-2,NA,NA,TRBV24-1,12,CATRGRTGGYTF,TGTGCCACCCGAGGACGGACGGGTGGCTACACCTTC
TRBJ1-5,once,TRBD1,TRBV5-1,15,CASSAGQGNNQPQHF,TGCGCCAGCAGCGCCGGACAGGGTAACAATCAGCCCCAGCATTTT
TRBJ1-1,NA,NA,TRBV6-5,14,CASSPGRRDTEAFF,TGTGCCAGCAGCCCCGGCAGGCGGGACACTGAAGCTTTCTTT
TRBJ1-5,NA,TRBD1,TRBV19,16,CASSVRQGVSNQPQHF,TGTGCCAGTAGTGTAAGACAGGGTGTGAGCAATCAGCCCCAGCATTTT
TRBJ2-1,few,TRBD1,TRBV29-1,14,CSVEGQGASNEQFF,TGCAGCGTAGAGGGACAGGGGGCCTCCAATGAGCAGTTCTTC
TRBJ2-3,NA,NA,TRBV6-1,14,CASSEAPGTDTQYF,TGTGCCAGCAGTGAGGCCCCGGGTACAGATACGCAGTATTTT
TRBJ2-3,NA,TRBD1,TRBV9,14,CASSPRQGADTQYF,TGTGCCAGCAGCCCCCGACAGGGTGCGGATACGCAGTATTTT
TRBJ2-5,NA,NA,TRBV4-1,17,CASSQEGGGSGMETQYF,TGCGCCAGCAGCCAAGAAGGGGGCGGGAGCGGAATGGAGACCCAGTACTTC
TRBJ2-3,NA,TRBD1,TRBV5-1,16,CASSLEGTVQGDTQYF,TGCGCCAGCAGCTTGGAAGGGACAGTTCAAGGAGATACGCAGTATTTT
TRBJ1-1,NA,NA,TRBV19,13,CASSIVQNTEAFF,TGTGCCAGTAGTATTGTACAGAACACTGAAGCTTTCTTT
TRBJ2-7,NA,TRBD1,TRBV19,13,CASSPQGGGEQYF,TGTGCCAGTAGTCCACAGGGGGGTGGCGAGCAGTACTTC
TRBJ2-2,once,NA,TRBV5-4,15,CASSARGLITGELFF,TGTGCCAGCAGCGCCCGGGGGTTGATCACCGGGGAGCTGTTTTTT
TRBJ1-5,NA,TRBD1,TRBV30,13,CAWQKKGAKPQHF,TGTGCCTGGCAAAAAAAGGGGGCTAAGCCCCAGCATTTT
TRBJ2-5,few,NA,TRBV18,15,CASSPLPAVQETQYF,TGTGCCAGCTCACCACTCCCGGCAGTTCAAGAGACCCAGTACTTC
TRBJ1-5,NA,NA,TRBV19,12,CASSWPNQPQHF,TGTGCCAGTTCGTGGCCAAATCAGCCCCAGCATTTT
TRBJ2-7,NA,NA,TRBV10-3,13,CAIRRAGSYEQYF,TGTGCCATCCGACGAGCCGGGTCCTACGAGCAGTACTTC
TRBJ1-4,once,NA,TRBV6-1,15,CASSEAQGSGEKLFF,TGTGCCAGCAGTGAAGCTCAGGGGTCGGGAGAAAAACTGTTTTTT
TRBJ2-1,NA,TRBD2,TRBV10-1,15,CASSEVGRSNNEQFF,TGCGCCAGCAGTGAGGTCGGGAGGTCAAACAATGAGCAGTTCTTC
TRBJ2-5,once,NA,TRBV5-4,13,CASTPEAVETQYF,TGTGCCAGCACTCCGGAAGCAGTGGAGACCCAGTACTTC
TRBJ2-2,NA,TRBD1,TRBV5-4,13,CASSPTGTAELFF,TGTGCCAGCAGCCCAACAGGGACAGCGGAGCTGTTTTTT
TRBJ2-7,NA,NA,TRBV18,16,CASSPTGAGGSYEQYF,TGTGCCAGCTCACCCACCGGGGCCGGAGGGTCCTACGAGCAGTACTTC
TRBJ2-2,once,NA,TRBV28,11,CASMFTGELFF,TGTGCCAGTATGTTCACCGGGGAGCTGTTTTTT
TRBJ1-2,NA,TRBD1,TRBV6-1,13,CASSEGQYYGYTF,TGTGCCAGCAGTGAGGGACAGTATTATGGCTACACCTTC
TRBJ1-1,NA,NA,TRBV5-1,12,CASSLQNTEAFF,TGCGCCAGCAGCTTACAGAACACTGAAGCTTTCTTT
TRBJ1-1,NA,NA,TRBV3-1/TRBV3-2,16,CASTLLGAGALFQAFF,TGTGCCAGCACCCTACTTGGGGCAGGGGCTTTGTTCCAAGCTTTCTTT
TRBJ2-5,NA,TRBD1,TRBV7-9,15,CASSIPRQGGETQYF,TGTGCCAGCAGCATACCAAGACAGGGGGGGGAGACCCAGTACTTC
TRBJ1-2,NA,NA,TRBV25-1,13,CASSLGGGWGYTF,TGTGCCAGCAGTCTGGGGGGCGGCTGGGGCTACACCTTC
TRBJ2-3,NA,NA,TRBV11-2,12,CASGHGTDTQYF,TGTGCCAGTGGGCACGGCACAGATACGCAGTATTTT
TRBJ1-2,NA,TRBD1,TRBV29-1,13,CSAVGQGLRGYTF,TGCAGCGCCGTGGGACAGGGGTTGAGGGGCTACACCTTC
TRBJ2-1,NA,TRBD2,TRBV3-1/TRBV3-2,21,CASSHQRAPAGGLITYNEQFF,TGTGCCAGCAGCCATCAAAGGGCCCCAGCGGGAGGGCTTATTACCTACAATGAGCAGTTCTTC
TRBJ2-7,NA,NA,TRBV18,16,CASSPGGKARGYEQYF,TGTGCCAGCTCACCGGGAGGGAAGGCCAGGGGCTACGAGCAGTACTTC
TRBJ2-3,NA,TRBD2,TRBV5-8,16,CASSPGTSVETDTQYF,TGTGCCAGCAGCCCCGGGACTAGCGTAGAGACAGATACGCAGTATTTT
TRBJ2-1,NA,NA,TRBV7-6,17,CASSSPRRGVSYNEQFF,TGTGCCAGCAGCTCTCCCCGTAGAGGTGTCTCCTACAATGAGCAGTTCTTC
TRBJ2-7,NA,NA,TRBV19,14,CASSISRIYYEQYF,TGTGCCAGTAGTATTTCCAGAATATACTACGAGCAGTACTTC
TRBJ1-1,NA,TRBD1,TRBV19,13,CASTLDRGLVAFF,TGTGCCAGTACCCTAGACAGGGGGCTGGTAGCTTTCTTT
TRBJ2-7,NA,TRBD2,TRBV9,15,CASGPGGTREYEQYF,TGTGCCAGCGGCCCGGGGGGGACTAGGGAGTACGAGCAGTACTTC